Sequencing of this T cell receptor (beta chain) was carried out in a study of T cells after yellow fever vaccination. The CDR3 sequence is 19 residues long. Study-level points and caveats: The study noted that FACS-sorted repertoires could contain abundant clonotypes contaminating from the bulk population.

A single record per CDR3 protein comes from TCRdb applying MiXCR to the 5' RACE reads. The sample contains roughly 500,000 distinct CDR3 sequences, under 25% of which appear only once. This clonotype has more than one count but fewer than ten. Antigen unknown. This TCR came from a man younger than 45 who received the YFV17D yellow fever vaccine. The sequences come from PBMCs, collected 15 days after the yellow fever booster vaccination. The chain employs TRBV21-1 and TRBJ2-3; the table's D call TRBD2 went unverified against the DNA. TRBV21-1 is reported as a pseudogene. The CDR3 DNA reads TGTGCCAGCACCCTGGAGAAACTAGCGGGAGGACGGGGCACAGATACGCAGTATTTT. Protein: CASTLEKLAGGRGTDTQYF.